The subject of this entry is one TCR beta chain. Enrolled during active infection, Seattle patients were then followed longitudinally. The record originates from a study of blood T cell repertoires in COVID-19. The CDR3 sequence is 14 residues long. With V trimmed by 8 bases and J by 4 bases, 10 bases remained unmatched. Profiled with immunoSEQ multiplex PCR; TCRdb holds only in-frame clones, not every one. The sample consists of 220,000 or so clones, approximately 86% of them appearing once. The TCR comes from a woman in her 50s with COVID-19, enrolled during active disease. The chain recombines TRBV23-1 with TRBJ1-2; TRBD1 matches 7 bases. TRBV23-1 is noted as an ORF with a role that remains uncertain. Sample: peripheral blood. CDR3 DNA: TGCGCCAGCCCCCTCGGACAGGTTCGCTATGGCTACACCTTC. Its translation is CASPLGQVRYGYTF.